This record concerns one TCR beta chain sequence. The entry originates in a study of shared clonotypes between healthy human individuals. Across the study: Plates per donor: three CD4 naive, three CD4 memory, two CD8 naive, one CD8 memory.

Clones were sequenced by immunoSEQ multiplex PCR, and TCRdb holds only the in-frame ones, with some missing. Of some 2.1 million clones in the sample, about 95% were seen once. Germline V gene lookup returns CDR1 SGHTA and CDR2 FQGNSA. This CDR3 has 18 residues. J was trimmed by 4 bases and V by 4 bases; bases with no gene match: 10. Naive CD8 cells were CD45RO-negative, positively selected for CCR7, excluding terminally differentiated effector memory CD45RA+ cells. This clonotype was sampled from a man in his late teens or twenties in good health. The chain uses TRBV7-2 and TRBJ2-1; 13 bases fit TRBD2. Specimen: naive CD8+ T cells sorted from blood. Here the CDR3 reads CASSSPRGLAGFYNEQFF. In DNA, the CDR3 is TGTGCCAGCAGCTCGCCTCGGGGACTAGCGGGGTTTTACAATGAGCAGTTCTTC.